The rows below give T cell receptor beta chains drawn from one sample of a study of blood T cell repertoires in COVID-19. Libraries were prepared by immunoSEQ multiplex PCR; TCRdb keeps only in-frame clonotypes and omits some of them. The sample includes 250,000 to 300,000 clones, 65% to 90% of them seen just once. Sequenced sample: peripheral blood. The receptors were gathered from an older woman with active or convalescent COVID-19. CDR3s include the opening cysteine and the closing phenylalanine or tryptophan. D genes are given only for firm matches. Not all rows give a size; the values are once, few, many and, for expanded clones, a class.

d_gene	abundance	v_gene	j_gene	CDR3aa	CDR3nt
NA	NA	TRBV5-1	TRBJ1-1	CASSLAQGRNTEAFF	TGCGCCAGCAGCTTGGCCCAGGGCCGGAACACTGAAGCTTTCTTT
NA	NA	TRBV5-6	TRBJ1-2	CASSLKAGQLNYGYTF	TGTGCCAGCAGCTTGAAAGCGGGCCAGCTTAACTATGGCTACACCTTC
NA	NA	TRBV10-1	TRBJ2-2	CASSRTGRNTGELFF	TGCGCCAGCAGTAGAACAGGTAGGAACACCGGGGAGCTGTTTTTT
TRBD1	NA	TRBV7-9	TRBJ1-6	CASSSTGVSPLHF	TGTGCCAGCAGCTCAACAGGGGTTTCACCCCTCCACTTT
TRBD1	few	TRBV9	TRBJ2-1	CASSGSGTGGNEQFF	TGTGCCAGCAGCGGCTCGGGGACAGGGGGCAATGAGCAGTTCTTC
NA	NA	TRBV6-1	TRBJ2-4	CASSETGQWGAKNIQYF	TGTGCCAGCAGTGAGACAGGCCAATGGGGAGCCAAAAACATTCAGTACTTC
NA	NA	TRBV3-1/TRBV3-2	TRBJ2-5	CASSQGRGETQYF	TGTGCCAGCAGCCAGGGCAGGGGTGAGACCCAGTACTTC
TRBD1	NA	TRBV5-1	TRBJ1-2	CASSPDRDYGYTF	TGCGCCAGCAGCCCGGACAGGGACTATGGCTACACCTTC
NA	NA	TRBV7-2	TRBJ2-3	CASSKTARGDTQYF	TGTGCCAGCAGCAAGACCGCCAGGGGAGATACGCAGTATTTT
TRBD1	NA	TRBV7-9	TRBJ1-3	CASSLGQGSGNTIYF	TGTGCCAGCAGCTTGGGACAGGGGAGTGGAAACACCATATATTTT
TRBD2	NA	TRBV25-1	TRBJ2-7	CASSEPRTSGGLYEQYF	TGTGCCAGCAGTGAACCTCGGACTAGCGGGGGCCTCTACGAGCAGTACTTC
NA	NA	TRBV19	TRBJ2-7	CASSNQGSYEQYF	TGTGCCAGTAGTAATCAGGGTTCCTACGAGCAGTACTTC
NA	NA	TRBV4-1	TRBJ1-2	CASSQRGADYGYTF	TGCGCCAGCAGCCAACGCGGGGCGGACTATGGCTACACCTTC
NA	few	TRBV1	TRBJ2-3	CTSSQEGLGTTDTQYF	TGCACCAGCAGCCAAGAAGGACTCGGAACCACAGATACGCAGTATTTT
TRBD1	NA	TRBV7-2	TRBJ2-2	CASSFLGQGSDTGELFF	TGTGCCAGCAGCTTCCTTGGACAGGGTAGTGACACCGGGGAGCTGTTTTTT
NA	NA	TRBV4-1	TRBJ1-2	CASKGVFGYTF	TGCGCCAGCAAAGGGGTTTTCGGCTACACCTTC
NA	NA	TRBV19	TRBJ2-1	CASSLGVGEQFF	TGTGCCAGTTCTTTGGGAGTAGGAGAGCAGTTCTTC
NA	NA	TRBV14	TRBJ2-3	CASSQVFEVPDTQYF	TGTGCCAGCAGCCAAGTTTTTGAGGTTCCGGATACGCAGTATTTT
NA	NA	TRBV5-1	TRBJ1-3	CASSLVPGAGNTIYF	TGCGCCAGCAGCTTGGTTCCAGGGGCAGGAAACACCATATATTTT
NA	few	TRBV12-3/TRBV12-4	TRBJ1-2	CASSTPGWHGYTF	TGTGCCAGCAGTACCCCGGGGTGGCATGGCTACACCTTC
NA	few	TRBV6-5	TRBJ2-2	CASSRADSRTVELFF	TGTGCCAGCAGTAGGGCGGACTCCCGTACCGTGGAGCTGTTTTTT
NA	NA	TRBV5-6	TRBJ1-2	CASSLEIGGRYGYTF	TGTGCCAGCAGCTTGGAGATAGGGGGAAGGTATGGCTACACCTTC
TRBD2	NA	TRBV18	TRBJ2-3	CASSPTSPSTDTQYF	TGTGCCAGCTCACCGACTAGCCCGAGCACAGATACGCAGTATTTT
TRBD1	NA	TRBV19	TRBJ2-6	CASSIPGGPSNSGANVLTF	TGTGCCAGTAGTATTCCAGGGGGTCCTAGCAACTCTGGGGCCAACGTCCTGACTTTC
NA	NA	TRBV6-5	TRBJ1-1	CASSYGQAGTEAFF	TGTGCCAGCAGTTACGGGCAGGCGGGGACTGAAGCTTTCTTT